The TCR beta chain described here comes from a study of human T cells and chemical hapten exposure. About the study: The study traced per-sample TCR yield variation mainly to small differences in pooled library volumes. Findings and limits, study-wide: Expanded TCRs made up significantly more big CDR3 similarity clusters than controls did. High-frequency TCRs, those above 1 in 1000, stayed the same after DPC sensitization.

TCRdb itself ran the RACE reads through MiXCR, one entry per CDR3 protein. The sample records nearly 350,000 distinct CDR3 sequences, roughly 6.9% being singletons. Time point here: patch test 1, 2 weeks after DPC sensitization. Noted treatment: therapeutic diphenylcyclopropenone sensitization with weekly scalp DPC. Ahead of applying each patch test, blood was sampled. This CDR3 spans 15 amino acids. CDR1 and CDR2 (germline): MNHEY, SMNVEV (reference sequence). V was pared by 4 bases and J by 2 bases, with 5 bases of the junction left unmatched. This clonotype was recorded many times. Its cognate antigen is unknown.

V usage is TRBV27 and J usage is TRBJ1-5; 7 nucleotides line up with TRBD1. Material: whole blood, obtained in connection with sensitization to the hapten diphenylcyclopropenone (DPC). The clonotype originates from a woman under 30 with alopecia areata. Some clones in this sample may be carry-over from other donors' samples. In DNA, the CDR3 is TGTGCCAGCAGTTCCACCGGGACAGGCAATCAGCCCCAGCATTTT. Amino acid sequence: CASSSTGTGNQPQHF.